A single sample is the source of the 18 T cell receptor beta chains below, sequenced in a study of shared clonotypes between healthy human individuals. Naive-designated CD8 cells lacked CD45RO, were positively enriched for CCR7, and omitted terminally differentiated effector memory CD45RA+ cells. Assay used: immunoSEQ multiplex PCR; TCRdb lists only in-frame clones, some missing. The sample holds fewer than 1 million clones, 90% to 98% seen once. The source material was naive CD8+ T cells sorted from blood. Receptors were obtained from a young man in good health.

The V call is TRBV14, the J call TRBJ2-7, with D maybe TRBD2 (6 bases). V was shortened by 6 bases and J by 0 bases, with 12 bases between the two germline ends. Germline V gene lookup returns CDR1 SGHDN and CDR2 FVKESK. This CDR3 spans 14 amino acids. CDR3 sequence (DNA): TGTGCCAGCAGGCTGCGGGGAAGCTCCTACGAGCAGTACTTC. It codes for CASRLRGSSYEQYF.

The chain has TRBV7-6 and TRBJ2-7, with 11 bases identical to TRBD2. The CDR3 is made up of 14 amino acids. V was clipped by 6 bases and J by 6 bases; unmatched bases: 7. Germline V gives CDR1 SGHVS, CDR2 FNYEAQ. CDR3 DNA: TGTGCCAGCAGTTCCGGGACTAGCGGTATCGAGCAGTACTTC. It is translated as CASSSGTSGIEQYF.

In its sample, this clone was seen once. This chain connects TRBV13 to TRBJ2-2, with D uncertain. V lost 0 bases and J lost 6, with 8 bases in between. This CDR3 has 14 amino acids. The germline gives CDR1 PRHDT, CDR2 FYEKMQ (reference sequence). CDR3 region: CASSLGQLSGELFF. For the CDR3, the DNA is TGTGCCAGCAGCTTAGGGCAGCTTTCCGGGGAGCTGTTTTTT.

This chain connects TRBV7-9 to TRBJ1-2; D is unclear. The CDR3 spans 11 residues. The germline V gene encodes CDR1 SEHNR and CDR2 FQNEAQ (reference sequence). V was trimmed by 3 bases and J by 7 bases, leaving 6 bases between them. The CDR3 bases are TGTGCCAGCAGCTTCAGTGGTGGCTACACCTTC. Protein product: CASSFSGGYTF.

This chain joins TRBV5-4 and TRBJ2-7; 7 nucleotides match TRBD1. The CDR3 contains 12 residues. Germline CDR1 is SGHNT and CDR2 is YYREEE (reference sequence). V was pared by 4 bases and J by 6 bases, with 4 bases of the junction left unmatched. The CDR3 loop is CASSVGQSEQYF. The CDR3 bases are TGTGCCAGCAGCGTGGGACAGTCCGAGCAGTACTTC.

The V gene is TRBV5-6, the J gene TRBJ1-2, with D maybe TRBD1 (6 bases). From germline, CDR1 is SGHDT and CDR2 YYEEEE. Trimming shortened V by 4 bases and J by 2 bases, and 15 bases separated the two germline ends. The CDR3 is 15 amino acids. CDR3 in DNA: TGTGCCAGCAGCGGCGGGACACGGAAAAACTATGGCTACACCTTC. The encoded protein is CASSGGTRKNYGYTF.

CDR3 in amino acids: CASSQASGFSYEQYF. DNA of the CDR3: TGCGCCAGCAGCCAAGCCTCGGGCTTCTCCTACGAGCAGTACTTC. This chain joins TRBV4-1 and TRBJ2-7; D is unclear. There are 15 residues in the CDR3. Trimming stripped 1 base from V and 0 bases from J, with 10 bases between. Germline V gene sequence: CDR1 MGHRA, CDR2 YSYEKL.

The rearrangement joins TRBV19 to TRBJ2-7, with a weak D call TRBD2 (5 bases). This CDR3 contains 14 residues. CDR1 is LNHDA, CDR2 SQIVND, per germline (reference sequence). The germline V and J ends were trimmed by 5 bases and 0 bases, with 11 bases remaining between them. In DNA form, the CDR3 reads TGTGCCAGTAGTGAGCCGGGGAGCTCCTACGAGCAGTACTTC. Translation: CASSEPGSSYEQYF. The full variable domain, in which reference TRBV19 and TRBJ2-7 provide the parts outside the CDR3, is DGGITQSPKYLFRKEGQNVTLSCEQNLNHDAMYWYRQDPGQGLRLIYYSQIVNDFQKGDIAEGYSVSREKKESFPLTVTSAQKNPTAFYLCASSEPGSSYEQYFGPGTRLTVT.

V gene TRBV10-3 combines with J gene TRBJ2-1; possibly TRBD1 or TRBD2 for D (6 bases each). Trimming shortened V by 3 bases and J by 2 bases, and 8 bases separated the two germline ends. The germline V gene encodes CDR1 ENHRY and CDR2 SYGVKD. This CDR3 contains 14 residues. The DNA of the CDR3 is TGTGCCATCAGTGACGGGGGCACCTACAATGAGCAGTTCTTC. It translates to CAISDGGTYNEQFF.

CDR3 nucleotide sequence: TGTGCCTGGAGTGTACGGAAAACCGGGTACGAGCAGTACTTC. Its translation is CAWSVRKTGYEQYF. This rearrangement joins TRBV30 to TRBJ2-7; D gene unclear. V was cut by 0 bases and J by 4 bases, with 13 bases left in between. Germline V lookup: CDR1 GTSNPN, CDR2 SVGIG (reference sequence). This CDR3 region has 14 residues.

This chain connects TRBV2 to TRBJ1-5; 9 nucleotides align to TRBD1. This CDR3 is 16 amino acids long. Germline CDR1 SNHLY, CDR2 FYNNEI. Trimming took 6 bases from V and 4 from J; bases not matched to a gene: 10. The CDR3 DNA is TGTGCCAGCAGCGAGGGACAGGGTCGGGGGAATCAGCCCCAGCATTTT. Residues: CASSEGQGRGNQPQHF.

The chain carries TRBV19 and TRBJ2-1; D assignment may be TRBD1 or TRBD2 (5 bases each). The CDR3 contains 14 residues. Deletions cut 6 bases from V and 7 bases from J, with 16 bases between. The germline V gene encodes CDR1 LNHDA and CDR2 SQIVND (reference sequence). CDR3 sequence: CASSPDGGGNEQFF. The DNA for the CDR3 is TGTGCCAGTAGCCCCGATGGGGGTGGGAATGAGCAGTTCTTC.

The chain links TRBV7-8 to TRBJ2-2; TRBD1 matches at 7 bases. With 5 bases clipped from V and 6 bases from J, the junction kept 9 bases outside the gene matches. Germline V gene data show CDR1 as SGHVS and CDR2 as FQNEAQ. This CDR3 comprises 15 residues. The CDR3 is CASSRMTGSAGELFF. CDR3 coding DNA: TGTGCCAGCAGCCGAATGACAGGGTCCGCCGGGGAGCTGTTTTTT.

This chain links TRBV5-4 with TRBJ2-7; the D gene is possibly TRBD1 (6 bases). Germline V gives CDR1 SGHNT, CDR2 YYREEE (reference sequence). The CDR3 totals 15 residues. Trimming took off 6 bases at V and 6 bases at J, with 22 bases between the two ends. In DNA form, the CDR3 reads TGTGCCAGCAACAGCCGGGACACCCGGGACCGCGAGCAGTACTTC. It translates to CASNSRDTRDREQYF.

For this clone: At one end, the junction sequence differs from germline, possibly due to a read error. V is TRBV4-1 and J is TRBJ1-1, with a tentative D call TRBD1 (6 bases). Germline CDR1 reads MGHRA; CDR2 reads YSYEKL. The CDR3 loop spans 15 amino acids. The CDR3 region is CASRPIGDMKTEAFF. The CDR3, as DNA: TGCGCCAGCAGACCGATCGGGGACATGAAAACTGAAGCTTTCTTT.

The V call is TRBV2, the J call TRBJ2-7, with 9 bases aligning to TRBD2. Looked up from germline, CDR1 is SNHLY and CDR2 is FYNNEI. The junction had 4 bases not matched to a gene; V was cut back by 4 bases and J by 0 bases. The CDR3 runs 15 residues. The CDR3 loop reads CASSGWTSVSYEQYF. The DNA of the CDR3 is TGTGCCAGCAGTGGGTGGACTAGCGTCTCCTACGAGCAGTACTTC. The full variable domain, completed using reference TRBV2 and TRBJ2-7, is EPEVTQTPSHQVTQMGQEVILRCVPISNHLYFYWYRQILGQKVEFLVSFYNNEISEKSEIFDDQFSVERPDGSNFTLKIRSTKLEDSAMYFCASSGWTSVSYEQYFGPGTRLTVT.

This clone was seen a single time. The genes are TRBV4-1 and TRBJ1-2, with a tentative D call TRBD1 (5 bases). The length of the CDR3 is 15 residues. Germline V gives CDR1 MGHRA, CDR2 YSYEKL. V shed 3 bases and J shed 4 bases, with 15 bases lying between them. CDR3: CASSQTVGEGYGYTF. Here the CDR3 DNA reads TGCGCCAGCAGCCAGACCGTAGGGGAAGGCTATGGCTACACCTTC.

This clone was counted once. The rearrangement joins TRBV11-3 to TRBJ1-5, with a possible D match to TRBD1 (5 bases). V was pared by 11 bases and J by 0 bases, with 20 bases between. Germline V gene sequence: CDR1 SGHNT, CDR2 YENEEA. This CDR3 spans 16 amino acids. CDR3 DNA sequence: TGTGCCCCCCCGGACAAATGTGTTTATAGCAATCAGCCCCAGCATTTT. Residues: CAPPDKCVYSNQPQHF.